A single T cell receptor (beta chain) is shown here with its context. The target antigen is unknown. TCRdb independently ran MiXCR on the reads; one entry per CDR3 protein. The sample includes some 700,000 distinct CDR3 sequences, roughly 36% of them seen just once. These data belong to a study of T cell repertoires in cytomegalovirus infection. About the research overall: Based on public TCR beta signatures, there were indications of CMV infection and of a matching HLA type.

The CDR3 extends over 19 amino acids. Germline V gene sequence: CDR1 LNHDA, CDR2 SQIVND (reference sequence). Trimming took 4 bases from V and 8 from J, leaving 30 bases between them. The sequenced sample was cultured PBMCs, obtained from culture after CMV antigen stimulation. The V gene is TRBV19, the J gene TRBJ2-1, with D possibly TRBD1 on 5 matching bases. The receptor was derived from a human donor in good health (CMV status not recorded). Some clones in this sample may be carry-over from other donors' samples. The CDR3 DNA reads as TGTGCCAGTAGTAGGAAGAAGAAGCTACAGGATGCGGCAGAGGATGAGCAGTTCTTC. It is translated as CASSRKKKLQDAAEDEQFF.